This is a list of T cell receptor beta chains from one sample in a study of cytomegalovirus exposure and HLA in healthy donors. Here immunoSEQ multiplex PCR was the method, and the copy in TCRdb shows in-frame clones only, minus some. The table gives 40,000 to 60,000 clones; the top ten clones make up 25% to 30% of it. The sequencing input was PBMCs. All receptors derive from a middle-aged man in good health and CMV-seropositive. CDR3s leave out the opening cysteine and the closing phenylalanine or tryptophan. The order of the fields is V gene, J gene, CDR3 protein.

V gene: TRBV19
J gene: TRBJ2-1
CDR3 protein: ASSIPGTGNEQF

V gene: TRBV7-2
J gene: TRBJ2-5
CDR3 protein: ASSSRTSQETQY

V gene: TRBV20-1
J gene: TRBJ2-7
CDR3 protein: SARIGEQY

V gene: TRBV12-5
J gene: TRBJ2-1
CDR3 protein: ASGPGASVNEHF

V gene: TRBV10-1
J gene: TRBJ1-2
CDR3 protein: AIYRGGYT

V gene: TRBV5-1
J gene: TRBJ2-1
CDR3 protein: ASSLTGTSLNEQF

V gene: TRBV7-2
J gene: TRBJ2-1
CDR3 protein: ASSLADGRNEQF

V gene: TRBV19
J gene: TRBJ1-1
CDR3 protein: ASSKTGQLNTEAF

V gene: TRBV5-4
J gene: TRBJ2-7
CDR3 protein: ASSHGDNYEQY

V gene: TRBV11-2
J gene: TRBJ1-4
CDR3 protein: ASSLGFVSRIR

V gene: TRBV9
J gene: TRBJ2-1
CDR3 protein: ASADGSYNEQF

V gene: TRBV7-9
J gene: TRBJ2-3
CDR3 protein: ASKRGPSTDTQY

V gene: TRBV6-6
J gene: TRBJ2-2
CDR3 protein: ASLTGDSGELF

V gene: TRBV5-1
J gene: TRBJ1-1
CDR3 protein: ASSLEGPANTEAF

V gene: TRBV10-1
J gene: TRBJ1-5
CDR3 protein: ASSELQEIYAANQPQH

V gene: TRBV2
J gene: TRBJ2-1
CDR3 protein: ASSDSWFIHNEQF

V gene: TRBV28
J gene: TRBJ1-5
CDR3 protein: ASSLYRAVQPQH

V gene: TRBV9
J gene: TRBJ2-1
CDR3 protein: ASSGASGSYNEQF

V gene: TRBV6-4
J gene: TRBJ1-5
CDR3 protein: ASSESSEGNQPQH

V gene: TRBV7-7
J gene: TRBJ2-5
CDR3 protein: ASSPRGGETQY

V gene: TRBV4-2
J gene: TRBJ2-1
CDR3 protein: ASSQDSASGVGEQF

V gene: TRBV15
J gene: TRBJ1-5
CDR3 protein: ATSRDPGNSNQPQH

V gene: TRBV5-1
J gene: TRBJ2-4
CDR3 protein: ASARGRKNIQY

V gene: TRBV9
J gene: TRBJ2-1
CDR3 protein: ASSVGLAEIKSSYNEQF

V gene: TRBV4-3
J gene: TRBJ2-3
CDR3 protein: ASSQDLRGLGTDTQY

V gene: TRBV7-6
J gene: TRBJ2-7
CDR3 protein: ASSLGEREYSYEQY

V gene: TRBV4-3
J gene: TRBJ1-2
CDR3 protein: ASSQVPGIVYGYT

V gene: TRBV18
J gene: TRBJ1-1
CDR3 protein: ASSPPGQLNTEAF

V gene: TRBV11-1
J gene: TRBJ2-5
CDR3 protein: ASSLTIAGEGLETQY

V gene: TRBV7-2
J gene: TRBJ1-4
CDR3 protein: ASSPQGGSEKLF

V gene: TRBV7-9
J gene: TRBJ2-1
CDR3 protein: ASSSTSGSDEQF

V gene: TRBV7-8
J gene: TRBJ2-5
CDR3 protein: ASGKLAGVGETQY

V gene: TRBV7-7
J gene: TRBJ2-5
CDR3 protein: ASSLGSGSQETQY

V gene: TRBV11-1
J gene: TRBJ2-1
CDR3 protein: ATRGYNEQF

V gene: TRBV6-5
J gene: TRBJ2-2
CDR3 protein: ASARTASTGELF

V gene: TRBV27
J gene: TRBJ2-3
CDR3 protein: ASSFGTSGRNTQY

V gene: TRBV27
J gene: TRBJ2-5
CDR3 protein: ASSRREAIQETQY

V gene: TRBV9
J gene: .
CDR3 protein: ASSVGGRANYEQY

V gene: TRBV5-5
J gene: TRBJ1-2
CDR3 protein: ASSLLGSGYT

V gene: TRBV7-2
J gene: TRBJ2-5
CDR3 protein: ASSSQMTQY

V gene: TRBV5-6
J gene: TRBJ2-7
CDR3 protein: ASSAGTGNYEQY

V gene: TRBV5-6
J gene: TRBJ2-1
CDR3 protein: ASSGTDNEQF

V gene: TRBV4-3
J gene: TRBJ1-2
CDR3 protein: ASSQSRTGTNYGYT

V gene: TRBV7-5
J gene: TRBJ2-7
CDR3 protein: ARSLSGSRGTGREQY

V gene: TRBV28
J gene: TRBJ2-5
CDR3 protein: ASKMGVRETQY

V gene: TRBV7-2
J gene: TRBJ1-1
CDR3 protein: ASSLGGMNTEAF

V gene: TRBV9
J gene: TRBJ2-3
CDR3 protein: ASAGVGGGDTQY

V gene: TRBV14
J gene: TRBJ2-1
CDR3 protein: ASSWSSLPEQF

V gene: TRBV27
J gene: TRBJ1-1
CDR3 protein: ASSLQIRTEAF

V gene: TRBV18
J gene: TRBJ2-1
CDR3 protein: ASSPWTSGSDEQF

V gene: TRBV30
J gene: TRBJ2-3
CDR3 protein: AGENFPSSADTQY

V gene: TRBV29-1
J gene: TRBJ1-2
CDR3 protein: SVELTRGRVYGYT

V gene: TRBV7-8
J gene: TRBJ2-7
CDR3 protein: ASSSMEGTAAYEQY

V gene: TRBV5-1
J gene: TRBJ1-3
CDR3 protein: ASKLTPGNQNTIY

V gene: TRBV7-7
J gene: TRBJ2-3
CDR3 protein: ASSSTAFTDTQY